This record concerns one T cell receptor (beta chain) sequence. Its target is unknown. Different DNA sequences within this sample yield the same CDR3. These data come from a study of Ad26.COV2.S vaccination and SARS-CoV-2 variants. Study at large: The donor was enrolled in the Ad26.COV2.S arm of the COV1001 trial. Once, or twice with 56 days between doses, Ad26.COV2.S was given intramuscularly. Study results and caveats: Vaccine and placebo recipients had similar non-spike TCR breadth.

The method was immunoSEQ multiplex PCR; TCRdb's version includes in-frame clones alone and lacks a portion of them. The sample records around 450,000 clones, 70% to 90% being singletons. Treatment reported: about 20 received Ad26.COV2.S at low or high dose, single or two shots; about 5 received placebo; per-sample allocation not given. Day 63 after the first vaccine or placebo injection was the time point for sampling. Donation was by an adult aged 18-55 years who was in Boston. Per the germline V gene, CDR1 is SGHRS and CDR2 is YFSETQ. Trimming cost V 0 bases and J 8 bases; bases outside gene matches: 4. The CDR3 extends over 15 amino acids.

The TCR originated in a person aged 18 to 59 who received the Ad26.COV2.S COVID-19 vaccine or a placebo. Sequences were derived from peripheral blood, sampled in a trial of Ad26.COV2.S vaccine versus placebo. The rearrangement uses TRBV5-1 and TRBJ1-4, with TRBD1 matching over 10 bases. The CDR3 region is CASSLGDRGGEKLFF. The CDR3 nucleotides read TGCGCCAGCAGCTTGGGGGACAGGGGAGGAGAAAAACTGTTTTTT.